This T cell receptor beta chain is from a study of cytomegalovirus exposure and HLA in healthy donors. The primer mix had 60 Vbeta and 13 Jbeta primers. Data came from immunoSEQ multiplex PCR; TCRdb stores just in-frame clones and leaves some out. The sample shows over 95,000 clones, about 74% of them seen only once. Study-level points and caveats: Earlier analysis looked at TCR beta V segments, and most were productive about 87% or about 30% of the time. Later analysis associated a missense DCLRE1C variant with TCR beta V- and J-gene trimming.

Germline loops: CDR1 MRHNA, CDR2 SNTAGT. The V segment lost 4 bases and the J segment 2 bases; nucleotides outside the gene matches: 6. There are 16 residues in the CDR3. This clone was counted once. Its target is not known. The sample taken for sequencing was PBMCs. The clonotype comes from a female donor in good health and CMV-seronegative. The rearrangement joins TRBV6-4 to TRBJ2-2, with 8 bases fitting TRBD2. As DNA, the CDR3 is TGTGCCAGCAGTGTTATCGGGACTAGTAACACCGGGGAGCTGTTTTTT. It yields the protein CASSVIGTSNTGELFF.